This T cell receptor (beta chain) was identified during a study of Graves' ophthalmopathy and Graves' hyperthyroidism. Study overall: If no ophthalmopathy appeared within 18 months of follow-up, hyperthyroidism was termed stable. Study-wide points: Built on 13 signatures, a model told ophthalmopathy apart from stable hyperthyroidism with almost 90% sensitivity and over 80% specificity.

The CDR3 covers 15 residues. Germline V gene sequence: CDR1 SQVTM, CDR2 ANQGSEA. V lost 5 bases, J lost 3 bases, and 19 bases lay in between. This clonotype has a count of ten or more. Its antigen is unknown. Scientists amplified the TCR beta CDR3 regions from RNA transcripts. RT-PCR in the first round used HTBI primers; a second-round multiplex PCR followed. TCRdb passed the multiplex PCR reads through MiXCR, listing each CDR3 protein once. Counted here are some 1.1 million distinct CDR3 sequences, roughly two fifths occurring once; the ten biggest clones make up 11%. Sequenced: peripheral blood or thyroid tissue (not recorded which). The clonotype comes from an adult man with Graves' hyperthyroidism. V usage is TRBV29-1 and J usage is TRBJ1-1; D gene unclear. Written as DNA, the CDR3 is TGCAGCGTTCCCCTCACGGACGTGGAGGACACTGAAGCTTTCTTT. Translated, it gives CSVPLTDVEDTEAFF.